This T cell receptor beta chain appears in the sequencing data of a study of PD-L1 blockade in urothelial cancer. Germline CDR1 SGDLS, CDR2 YYNGEE. This CDR3 comprises 16 residues. Trimming removed 4 bases from V and 2 bases from J, with 16 bases in between. Sequencing was performed with immunoSEQ multiplex PCR; in TCRdb, only in-frame clones are kept and a portion is missing. Seen here are fewer than 50,000 clones, 70% to 90% observed once, and the top ten hold 6.5% to 8%. The gene calls are TRBV9 and TRBJ2-1, with a weak D call TRBD2 (6 bases). This clonotype originated in a man aged 60 to 69 with urothelial cancer. The material was PBMCs, obtained around atezolizumab (anti-PD-L1) treatment. The CDR3 protein is CASSPRRRETYNEQFF. The CDR3 coding sequence is TGTGCCAGCAGCCCGCGGAGGAGGGAGACCTACAATGAGCAGTTCTTC.